This T cell receptor (beta chain) was identified during a study of blood T cell repertoires in COVID-19. For the study at large: The United States, Italy and Spain provided the acute and convalescent COVID-19 samples.

The data were produced by immunoSEQ multiplex PCR, yet TCRdb's version contains in-frame clones alone and is incomplete. The data hold about 150,000 clones, with 84% observed a single time. The CDR3 covers 15 residues. V lost 2 bases, J lost 1 base, and 9 bases lay in between. Germline lookup yields CDR1 SGHNT and CDR2 YENEEA. The receptor was isolated from a woman in her 50s with acute or convalescent COVID-19. The chain is built from TRBV11-3 and TRBJ2-1; D is undetermined. Sequencing used peripheral blood. For the CDR3, the DNA is TGTGCCAGCAGCTTAATCCCGGGTTCCTACAATGAGCAGTTCTTC. Translated: CASSLIPGSYNEQFF.